This passage covers 16 T cell receptor beta chains from one sample sequenced in a study of blood T cell repertoires in COVID-19. Sequencing was performed with immunoSEQ multiplex PCR; in TCRdb, only in-frame clones are kept and a portion is missing. Of roughly 99,000 clones listed, around four fifths were seen once; the top ten hold 4.3%. Sequences were obtained from peripheral blood. Source of these receptors: a man aged 65 to 79 with acute or convalescent COVID-19.

CDR3 in DNA: TGTGCCAGTAGGGGTAGCGGCCCAGAGACCCAGTACTTC. Its translation is CASRGSGPETQYF. This chain connects TRBV19 to TRBJ2-5, with a tentative D call TRBD2 (6 bases). The CDR3 loop spans 13 amino acids. Germline V gives CDR1 LNHDA, CDR2 SQIVND (reference sequence). Trimming took off 6 bases at V and 4 bases at J, with 12 bases between the two ends. The full variable domain, completed using reference TRBV19 and TRBJ2-5, is DGGITQSPKYLFRKEGQNVTLSCEQNLNHDAMYWYRQDPGQGLRLIYYSQIVNDFQKGDIAEGYSVSREKKESFPLTVTSAQKNPTAFYLCASRGSGPETQYFGPGTRLLVL.

V gene TRBV7-2 combines with J gene TRBJ1-2, with D unclear. The CDR3 runs 15 residues. The germline CDR1 and CDR2 sequences are SGHTA and FQGNSA. Deletions cut 1 base from V and 1 base from J, with 10 bases between. The CDR3 nucleotides are TGTGCCAGCAGCTTAGTATCCCAGGTTAACTATGGCTACACCTTC. Protein product: CASSLVSQVNYGYTF.

The chain has TRBV5-4 and TRBJ2-7, with 12 bases that match TRBD2. The CDR3 runs 15 residues. The ends lost 0 bases at V and 4 bases at J; junction bases unmatched: 2. CDR1 is SGHNT and CDR2 is YYREEE in the germline V gene (reference sequence). The CDR3 DNA follows: TGTGCCAGCAGCTTGGCTGGGACTAGCGGGTACGAGCAGTACTTC. Amino acid sequence: CASSLAGTSGYEQYF.

This sequence joins TRBV10-1 and TRBJ2-5; D is possibly TRBD1 (5 bases). The length of the CDR3 is 15 residues. CDR1 is WNHNN, CDR2 SYGVQD, per germline (reference sequence). V lost 0 bases and J lost 0, with 8 bases in between. DNA of the CDR3: TGCGCCAGCAGTGAGTCGGGGCGGAACCAAGAGACCCAGTACTTC. It yields the protein CASSESGRNQETQYF.

V usage is TRBV18 and J usage is TRBJ1-2; tentatively, D is TRBD1 (5 bases). V was cut by 2 bases and J by 3 bases, with 13 bases left in between. The CDR3 spans 15 residues. Germline V CDR1 and CDR2: KGHSH, LQKENI. The CDR3: CASSPSLGLDYGYTF. The DNA for the CDR3 is TGTGCCAGCTCACCATCGCTGGGGCTGGACTATGGCTACACCTTC.

This chain connects TRBV19 to TRBJ1-5; 8 bases fit TRBD1. After removal of 0 bases from V and 6 bases from J, the junction contained 1 base not matched to a gene. There are 14 residues in the CDR3. Germline V gives CDR1 LNHDA, CDR2 SQIVND (reference sequence). DNA of the CDR3: TGTGCCAGTAGTATAGAGACAGGGGCTCAGCCCCAGCATTTT. This codes for CASSIETGAQPQHF.

This clone was recorded a few times. The rearrangement links TRBV7-9 to TRBJ2-2, with 9 bases fitting TRBD1. The CDR3 consists of 18 residues. V shed 6 bases and J 5 bases; nucleotides not matched to a gene: 16. Germline V gene data show CDR1 as SEHNR and CDR2 as FQNEAQ (reference sequence). CDR3 DNA sequence: TGTGCCAGCAGTTACCCGGGACAGGGTTTGGCATCAACCGGGGAGCTGTTTTTT. Protein: CASSYPGQGLASTGELFF.

The chain combines TRBV19 with TRBJ2-1; 13 bases are a match to TRBD2. CDR3 length: 16 amino acids. V lost 6 bases, J lost 4 bases, and 6 bases stayed unmatched. Germline CDR1 LNHDA, CDR2 SQIVND (reference sequence). This CDR3 is CASSRTSGGIYNEQFF. The CDR3 nucleotides read TGTGCCAGTAGCAGGACTAGCGGGGGAATATACAATGAGCAGTTCTTC.

The chain combines TRBV27 with TRBJ2-7; D uncertain. Germline V lookup: CDR1 MNHEY, CDR2 SMNVEV (reference sequence). Trimming cost V 2 bases and J 0 bases, with 8 bases left between them. The CDR3 is 14 amino acids. CDR3 sequence reads: CASSLRQDSYEQYF. For the CDR3, the DNA is TGTGCCAGCAGTTTACGACAAGACTCCTACGAGCAGTACTTC.

The count of this clone is one. In DNA form, the CDR3 reads TGTGCCAGCAGCAGAAATCGTGGACAGGGAAATTCACCCCTCCACTTT. Encoded protein: CASSRNRGQGNSPLHF. The chain recombines TRBV2 with TRBJ1-6; 8 bases map to TRBD1. Trimming removed 6 bases from V and 7 bases from J; junction bases left unmatched: 11. The CDR3 runs to 16 residues. Germline loops: CDR1 SNHLY, CDR2 FYNNEI.

This chain uses TRBV6-5 with TRBJ2-1; a weak D match, TRBD2 (6 bases). V was shortened by 7 bases and J by 12 bases, with 25 bases between the two germline ends. The CDR3 runs 15 residues. Germline V gene lookup returns CDR1 MNHEY and CDR2 SVGAGI. The CDR3 spells CASISLSRGRGLQFF. CDR3 nucleotide sequence: TGTGCCAGCATCTCATTATCCCGGGGAAGGGGACTGCAGTTCTTC.

This sequence joins TRBV10-3 and TRBJ2-7, with 8 bases matching TRBD2. With 3 bases clipped from V and 7 bases from J, the junction kept 11 bases outside the gene matches. The CDR3 is 15 amino acids. Germline CDR1 is ENHRY and CDR2 is SYGVKD. The CDR3 region has the DNA TGTGCCATCAGTGAACGGGGGGGCCTGGTAGATGAGCAGTACTTC. Translation gives CAISERGGLVDEQYF.

This clone was counted a few times. The CDR3 sequence is CASSVGRFGELFF. CDR3 nucleotides: TGTGCCAGCAGCGTAGGGAGGTTCGGGGAGCTGTTTTTT. The chain joins TRBV9 to TRBJ2-2, with a tentative D call TRBD2 (5 bases). Germline assignment: CDR1 SGDLS and CDR2 YYNGEE. CDR3 length: 13 amino acids. Trimming took off 0 bases at V and 7 bases at J, with 7 bases between the two ends.

This chain uses TRBV7-3 with TRBJ1-1; 8 bases fit TRBD1. J was trimmed by 0 bases and V by 3 bases; bases with no gene match: 0. Per germline, CDR1 SGHTA and CDR2 FQGTGA. CDR3 length equals 14 residues. The CDR3 coding sequence is TGTGCCAGCAGCTTGGGACAGGTGAACACTGAAGCTTTCTTT. Encoded protein: CASSLGQVNTEAFF.

As to this clone: Germline and junction disagree at one end, which may indicate a read error. The same CDR3 is also encoded by other DNA sequences in this sample. CDR3 sequence: CASSPPVLLGYTF. DNA for the CDR3: TGTGCCAGCAGTCCTCCCGTCCTCTTGGGCTATACCTTC. The chain couples TRBV12-3 or TRBV12-4 to TRBJ1-2; the D is unclear. The CDR3 contains 13 residues.

To note about this clone: The junction and the germline gene differ at one end; a read error may be behind it. The chain couples TRBV10-3 to TRBJ1-5; D unresolved. The CDR3 contains 14 residues. Germline CDR1 ENHRY, CDR2 SYGVKD. This chain's CDR3 is CAISEGISYQPQHF. In DNA, the CDR3 is TGTGCCATCAGTGAAGGAATTAGCTATCAGCCCCAGCATTTT.